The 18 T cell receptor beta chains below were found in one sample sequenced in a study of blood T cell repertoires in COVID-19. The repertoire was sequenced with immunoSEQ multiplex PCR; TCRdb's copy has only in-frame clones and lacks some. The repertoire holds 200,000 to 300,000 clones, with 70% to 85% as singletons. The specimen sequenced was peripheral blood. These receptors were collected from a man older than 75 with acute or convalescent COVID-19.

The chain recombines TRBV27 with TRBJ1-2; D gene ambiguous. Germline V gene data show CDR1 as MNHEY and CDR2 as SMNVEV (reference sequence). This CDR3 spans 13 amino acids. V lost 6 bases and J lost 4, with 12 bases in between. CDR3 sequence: CASRREGAYGYTF. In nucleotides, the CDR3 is TGTGCCAGCAGACGGGAGGGAGCCTATGGCTACACCTTC.

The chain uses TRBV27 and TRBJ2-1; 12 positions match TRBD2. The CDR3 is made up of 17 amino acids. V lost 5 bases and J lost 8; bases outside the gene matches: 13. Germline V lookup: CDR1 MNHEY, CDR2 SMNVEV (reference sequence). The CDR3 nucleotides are TGTGCCAGCAGTCGATTTTCGCTAGCGGGGGGGCTCTATGAGCAGTTCTTC. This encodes CASSRFSLAGGLYEQFF.

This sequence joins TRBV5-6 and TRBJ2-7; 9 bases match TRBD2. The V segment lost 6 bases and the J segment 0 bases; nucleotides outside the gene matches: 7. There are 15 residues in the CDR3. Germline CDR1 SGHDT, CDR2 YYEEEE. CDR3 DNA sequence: TGTGCCAGCACCCCAAGGACTAGCGCCTCCTACGAGCAGTACTTC. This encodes CASTPRTSASYEQYF.

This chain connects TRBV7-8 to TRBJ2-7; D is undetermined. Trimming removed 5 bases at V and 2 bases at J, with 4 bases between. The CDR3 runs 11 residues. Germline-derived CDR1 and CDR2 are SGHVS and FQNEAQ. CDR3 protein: CASSPAYEQYF. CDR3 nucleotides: TGTGCCAGCAGCCCGGCCTACGAGCAGTACTTC.

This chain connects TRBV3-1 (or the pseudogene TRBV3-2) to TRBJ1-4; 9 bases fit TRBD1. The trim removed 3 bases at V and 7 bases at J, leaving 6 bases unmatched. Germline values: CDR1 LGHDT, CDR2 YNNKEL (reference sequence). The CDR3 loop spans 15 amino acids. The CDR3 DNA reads TGTGCCAGCAGCCATTACAGGGGGCGAGTTGAAAAACTGTTTTTT. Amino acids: CASSHYRGRVEKLFF.

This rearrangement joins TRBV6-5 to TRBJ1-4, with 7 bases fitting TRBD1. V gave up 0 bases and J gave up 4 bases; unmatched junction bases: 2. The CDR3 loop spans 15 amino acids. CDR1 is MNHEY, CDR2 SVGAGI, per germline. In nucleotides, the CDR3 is TGTGCCAGCAGTTACTCGGGACAGTTTAATGAAAAACTGTTTTTT. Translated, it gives CASSYSGQFNEKLFF.

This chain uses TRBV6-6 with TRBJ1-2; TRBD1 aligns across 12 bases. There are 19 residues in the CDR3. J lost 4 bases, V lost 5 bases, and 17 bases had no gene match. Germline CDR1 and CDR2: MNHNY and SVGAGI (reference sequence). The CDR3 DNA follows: TGTGCCAGCAGTCCTTGGATCCTTGTACCGGGACAGGGGGCCTATGGCTACACCTTC. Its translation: CASSPWILVPGQGAYGYTF.

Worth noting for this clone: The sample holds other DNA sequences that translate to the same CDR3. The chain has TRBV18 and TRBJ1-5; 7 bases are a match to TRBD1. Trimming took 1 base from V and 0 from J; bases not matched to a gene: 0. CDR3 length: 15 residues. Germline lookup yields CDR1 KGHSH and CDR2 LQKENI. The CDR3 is CASSPQGASNQPQHF. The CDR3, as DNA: TGTGCCAGCTCACCACAGGGGGCTAGCAATCAGCCCCAGCATTTT.

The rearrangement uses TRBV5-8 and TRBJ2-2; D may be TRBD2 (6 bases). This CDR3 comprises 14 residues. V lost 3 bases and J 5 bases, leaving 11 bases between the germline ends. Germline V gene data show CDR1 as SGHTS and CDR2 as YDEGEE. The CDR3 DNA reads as TGTGCCAGCAGCTCATCTAGCGTAACCGGGGAGCTGTTTTTT. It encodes CASSSSSVTGELFF.

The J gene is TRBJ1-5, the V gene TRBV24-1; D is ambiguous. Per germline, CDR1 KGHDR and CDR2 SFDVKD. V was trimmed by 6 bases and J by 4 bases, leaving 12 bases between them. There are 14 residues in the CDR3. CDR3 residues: CATSPSRGNQPQHF. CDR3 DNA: TGTGCCACCAGTCCCTCGCGAGGGAATCAGCCCCAGCATTTT.

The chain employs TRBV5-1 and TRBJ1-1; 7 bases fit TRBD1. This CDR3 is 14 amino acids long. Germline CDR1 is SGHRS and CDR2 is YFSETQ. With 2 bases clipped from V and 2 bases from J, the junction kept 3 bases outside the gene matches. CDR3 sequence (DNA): TGCGCCAGCAGCTTAGAGGGGGCAAACACTGAAGCTTTCTTT. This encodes CASSLEGANTEAFF.

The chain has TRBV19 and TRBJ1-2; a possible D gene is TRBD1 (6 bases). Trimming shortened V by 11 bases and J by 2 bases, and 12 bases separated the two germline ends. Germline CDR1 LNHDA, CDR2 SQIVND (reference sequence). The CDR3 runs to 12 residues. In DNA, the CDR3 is TGTGCCGGACGCAGGGGAAACTATGGCTACACCTTC. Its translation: CAGRRGNYGYTF.

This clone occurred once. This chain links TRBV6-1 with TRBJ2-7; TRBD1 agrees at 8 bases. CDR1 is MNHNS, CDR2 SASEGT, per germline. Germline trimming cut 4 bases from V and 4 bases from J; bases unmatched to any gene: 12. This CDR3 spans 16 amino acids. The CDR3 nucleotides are TGTGCCAGCAGTGGGGGCTGGACAGGGAGTGGTTACGAGCAGTACTTC. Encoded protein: CASSGGWTGSGYEQYF.

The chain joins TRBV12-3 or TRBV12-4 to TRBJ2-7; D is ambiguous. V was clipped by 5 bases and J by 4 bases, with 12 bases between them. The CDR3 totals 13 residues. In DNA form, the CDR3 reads TGTGCCAGCAGTCCGACCGGAGTATACGAGCAGTACTTC. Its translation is CASSPTGVYEQYF.

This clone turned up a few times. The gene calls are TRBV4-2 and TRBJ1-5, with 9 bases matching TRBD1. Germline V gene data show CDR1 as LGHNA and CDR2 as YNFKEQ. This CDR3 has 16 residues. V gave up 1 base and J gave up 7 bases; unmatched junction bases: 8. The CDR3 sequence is CASSQVLATGGQPQHF. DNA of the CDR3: TGTGCCAGCAGCCAAGTTCTCGCGACAGGGGGGCAGCCCCAGCATTTT.

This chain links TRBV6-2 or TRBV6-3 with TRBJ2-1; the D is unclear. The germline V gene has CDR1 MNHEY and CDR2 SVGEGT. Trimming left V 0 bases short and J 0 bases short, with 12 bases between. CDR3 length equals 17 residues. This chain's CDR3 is CASSYSIERGSYNEQFF. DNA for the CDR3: TGTGCCAGCAGTTACTCGATTGAGCGTGGCTCCTACAATGAGCAGTTCTTC.

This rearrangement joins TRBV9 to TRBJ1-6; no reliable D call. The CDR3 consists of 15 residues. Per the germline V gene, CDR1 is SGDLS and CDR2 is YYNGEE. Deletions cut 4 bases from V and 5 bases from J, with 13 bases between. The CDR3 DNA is TGTGCCAGCAGCAAAGCCGGGTCTAATAATTCACCCCTCCACTTT. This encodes CASSKAGSNNSPLHF. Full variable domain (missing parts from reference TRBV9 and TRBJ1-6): DSGVTQTPKHLITATGQRVTLRCSPRSGDLSVYWYQQSLDQGLQFLIQYYNGEERAKGNILERFSAQQFPDLHSELNLSSLELGDSALYFCASSKAGSNNSPLHFGNGTRLTVT.

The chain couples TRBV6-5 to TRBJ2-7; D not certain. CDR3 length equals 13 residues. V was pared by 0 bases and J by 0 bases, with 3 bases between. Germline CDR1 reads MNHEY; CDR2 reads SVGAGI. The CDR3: CASSYSSSYEQYF. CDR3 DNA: TGTGCCAGCAGTTACTCGAGCTCCTACGAGCAGTACTTC.